The 6 T cell receptor beta chains reported below all come from one sample, sequenced in a study of OX40 agonist ivuxolimab in advanced cancers. Libraries were prepared by immunoSEQ multiplex PCR; TCRdb keeps only in-frame clonotypes and omits some of them. The table records tens of thousands of clones, around 90% of them present only once. Source: CD4+ or CD8+ T cells sorted from blood, taken in a trial of the OX40 agonist ivuxolimab. These receptors all come from an adult with an advanced solid tumor such as melanoma, head and neck, liver or kidney cancer.

This chain links TRBV7-8 with TRBJ1-6, with D tentatively TRBD1 (5 bases). The CDR3 is made up of 15 amino acids. Germline V gene lookup returns CDR1 SGHVS and CDR2 FQNEAQ. V was cut by 6 bases and J by 4 bases, with 13 bases left in between. CDR3: CASRPGRGYNSPLHF. CDR3 nucleotide sequence: TGTGCCAGCAGGCCGGGAAGGGGATATAATTCACCCCTCCACTTT.

As DNA, the CDR3 is TGCAGCGGTGGACAGACAACAGATACGCAGTATTTT. Translated: CSGGQTTDTQYF. The chain combines TRBV29-1 with TRBJ2-3, with D possibly matching TRBD1 (6 bases). V was cut by 7 bases and J by 3 bases, with 11 bases left in between. The CDR3 consists of 12 residues. Germline V gene sequence: CDR1 SQVTM, CDR2 ANQGSEA.

The chain employs TRBV6-6 and TRBJ1-1, with TRBD1 matching 8 bases. This CDR3 comprises 13 residues. J was trimmed by 11 bases and V by 4 bases; bases with no gene match: 9. CDR1 is MNHNY and CDR2 is SVGAGI in the germline V gene (reference sequence). The CDR3 bases are TGTGCCAGCAGTTTGACAGGGGTTGGTGATGCTTTCTTT. Translated, it gives CASSLTGVGDAFF.

The genes are TRBV5-1 and TRBJ1-6; D perhaps matches TRBD1 (5 bases). Deletions cut 5 bases from V and 9 bases from J, with 18 bases between. This CDR3 region has 15 residues. The germline V gene has CDR1 SGHRS and CDR2 YFSETQ. The CDR3 DNA sequence: TGCGCCAGCAGGCCGGACACACTCCGGGGTTCACCCCTCCACTTT. Amino acids: CASRPDTLRGSPLHF.

V and J are TRBV10-3 and TRBJ2-1; perhaps TRBD1 as D (5 bases). CDR3 length: 14 residues. Germline V gene sequence: CDR1 ENHRY, CDR2 SYGVKD. Trimming removed 6 bases from V and 0 bases from J, with 9 bases in between. CDR3 coding DNA: TGTGCCATCAGCCCCGACAGCTCCTACAATGAGCAGTTCTTC. Translation: CAISPDSSYNEQFF.

This rearrangement joins TRBV7-2 to TRBJ1-5; D gene unclear. The CDR3 is made up of 15 amino acids. Germline CDR1 SGHTA, CDR2 FQGNSA. Trimming removed 3 bases from V and 0 bases from J, with 9 bases in between. The CDR3 region has the DNA TGTGCCAGCAGCTTGATCGTAAATAGCAATCAGCCCCAGCATTTT. This encodes CASSLIVNSNQPQHF.